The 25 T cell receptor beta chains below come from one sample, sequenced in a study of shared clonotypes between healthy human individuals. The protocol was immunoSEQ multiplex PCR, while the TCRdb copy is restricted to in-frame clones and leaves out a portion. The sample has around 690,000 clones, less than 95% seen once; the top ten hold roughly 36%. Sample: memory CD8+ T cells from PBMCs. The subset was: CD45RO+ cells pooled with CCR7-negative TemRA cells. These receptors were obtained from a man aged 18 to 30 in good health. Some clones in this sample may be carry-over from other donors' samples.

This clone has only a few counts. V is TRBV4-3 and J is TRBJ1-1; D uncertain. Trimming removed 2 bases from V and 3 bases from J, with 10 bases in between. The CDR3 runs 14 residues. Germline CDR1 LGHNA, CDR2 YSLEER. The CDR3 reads CASSQTRRDTEAFF. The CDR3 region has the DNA TGCGCCAGCAGCCAAACGAGGCGGGACACTGAAGCTTTCTTT.

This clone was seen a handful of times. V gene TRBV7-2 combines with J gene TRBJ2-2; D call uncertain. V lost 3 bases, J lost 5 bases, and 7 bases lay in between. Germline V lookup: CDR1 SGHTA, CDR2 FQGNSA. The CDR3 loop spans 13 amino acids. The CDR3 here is CASSFLRTGELFF. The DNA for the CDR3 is TGTGCCAGCAGCTTCCTGAGAACCGGGGAGCTGTTTTTT.

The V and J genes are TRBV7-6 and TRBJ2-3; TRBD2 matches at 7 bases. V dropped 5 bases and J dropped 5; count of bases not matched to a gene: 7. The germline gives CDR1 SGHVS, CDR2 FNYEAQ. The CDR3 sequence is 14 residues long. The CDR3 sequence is CASSPRGGEDTQYF. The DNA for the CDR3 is TGTGCCAGCAGCCCCCGGGGAGGGGAAGATACGCAGTATTTT.

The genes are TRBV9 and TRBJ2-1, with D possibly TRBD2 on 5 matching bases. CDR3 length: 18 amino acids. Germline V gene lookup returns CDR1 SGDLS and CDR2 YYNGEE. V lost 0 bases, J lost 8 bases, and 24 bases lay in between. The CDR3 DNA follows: TGTGCCAGCAGCGTAGGGGCTAGGACTCCCCGAGGCCCCCATGAGCAGTTCTTC. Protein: CASSVGARTPRGPHEQFF.

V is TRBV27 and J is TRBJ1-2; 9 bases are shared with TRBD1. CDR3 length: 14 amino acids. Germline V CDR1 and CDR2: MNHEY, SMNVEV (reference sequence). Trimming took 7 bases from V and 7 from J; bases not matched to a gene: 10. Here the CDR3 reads CASTFTGGPGGYTF. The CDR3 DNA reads TGTGCCAGCACCTTCACAGGGGGCCCAGGTGGCTACACCTTC.

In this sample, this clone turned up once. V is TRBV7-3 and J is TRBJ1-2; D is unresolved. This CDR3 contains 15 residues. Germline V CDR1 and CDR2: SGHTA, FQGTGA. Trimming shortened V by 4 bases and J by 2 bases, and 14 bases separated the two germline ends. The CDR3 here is CASSSVPPLNYGYTF. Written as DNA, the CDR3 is TGTGCCAGCAGCTCCGTTCCCCCTCTCAACTATGGCTACACCTTC.

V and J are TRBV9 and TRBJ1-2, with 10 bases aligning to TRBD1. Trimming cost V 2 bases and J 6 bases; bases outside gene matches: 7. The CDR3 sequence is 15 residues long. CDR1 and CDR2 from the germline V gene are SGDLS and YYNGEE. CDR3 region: CASSVGQGERDGYTF. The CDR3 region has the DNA TGTGCCAGCAGCGTCGGACAGGGGGAGAGGGATGGCTACACCTTC.

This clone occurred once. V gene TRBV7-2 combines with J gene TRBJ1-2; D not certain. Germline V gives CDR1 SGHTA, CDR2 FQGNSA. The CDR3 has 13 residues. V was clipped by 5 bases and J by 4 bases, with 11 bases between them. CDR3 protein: CASSQGNSYGYTF. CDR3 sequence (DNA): TGTGCCAGCAGCCAAGGGAATAGCTATGGCTACACCTTC. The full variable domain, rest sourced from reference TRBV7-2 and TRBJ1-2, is GAGVSQSPSNKVTEKGKDVELRCDPISGHTALYWYRQSLGQGLEFLIYFQGNSAPDKSGLPSDRFSAERTGGSVSTLTIQRTQQEDSAVYLCASSQGNSYGYTFGSGTRLTVV.

This CDR3 reads CASRGPFETQYF. Written as DNA, the CDR3 is TGTGCCAGCAGGGGGCCATTCGAGACCCAGTACTTC. The rearrangement links TRBV2 to TRBJ2-5, with D possibly being TRBD1 (5 bases). Germline V CDR1 and CDR2: SNHLY, FYNNEI. V was clipped by 6 bases and J by 5 bases, with 10 bases between them. There are 12 residues in the CDR3.

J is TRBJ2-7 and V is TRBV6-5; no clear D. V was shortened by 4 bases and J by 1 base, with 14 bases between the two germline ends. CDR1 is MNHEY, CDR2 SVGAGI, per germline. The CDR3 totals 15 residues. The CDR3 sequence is CASSSGPIPSYEQYF. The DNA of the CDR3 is TGTGCCAGCAGTTCCGGACCGATACCTTCCTACGAGCAGTACTTC.

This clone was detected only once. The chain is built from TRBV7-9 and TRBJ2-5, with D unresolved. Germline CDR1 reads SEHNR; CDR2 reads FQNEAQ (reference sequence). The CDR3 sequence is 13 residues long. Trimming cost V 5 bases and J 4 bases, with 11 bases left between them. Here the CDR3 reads CASSQQRIETQYF. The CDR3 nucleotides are TGTGCCAGCAGCCAGCAGAGGATAGAGACCCAGTACTTC.

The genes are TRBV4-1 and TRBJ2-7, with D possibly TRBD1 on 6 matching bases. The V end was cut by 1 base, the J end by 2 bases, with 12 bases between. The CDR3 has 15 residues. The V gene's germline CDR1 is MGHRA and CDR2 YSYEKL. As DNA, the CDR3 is TGCGCCAGCAGCCAAGTTCCAGGGGTGCCCTACGAGCAGTACTTC. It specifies CASSQVPGVPYEQYF.

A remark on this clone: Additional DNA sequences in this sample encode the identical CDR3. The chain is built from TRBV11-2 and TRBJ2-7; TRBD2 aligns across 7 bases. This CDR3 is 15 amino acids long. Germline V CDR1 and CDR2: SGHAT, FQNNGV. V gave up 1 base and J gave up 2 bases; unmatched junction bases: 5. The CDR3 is CASSLGAGEPYEQYF. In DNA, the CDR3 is TGTGCCAGCAGCTTAGGTGCGGGAGAACCCTACGAGCAGTACTTC.

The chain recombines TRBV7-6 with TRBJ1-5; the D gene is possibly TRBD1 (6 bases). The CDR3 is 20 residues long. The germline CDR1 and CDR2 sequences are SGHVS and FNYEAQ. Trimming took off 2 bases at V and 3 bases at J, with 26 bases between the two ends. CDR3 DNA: TGTGCCAGCAGCTTAAGAGCCACCCCGTTGACAGGAGTGCTCAATCAGCCCCAGCATTTT. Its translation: CASSLRATPLTGVLNQPQHF.

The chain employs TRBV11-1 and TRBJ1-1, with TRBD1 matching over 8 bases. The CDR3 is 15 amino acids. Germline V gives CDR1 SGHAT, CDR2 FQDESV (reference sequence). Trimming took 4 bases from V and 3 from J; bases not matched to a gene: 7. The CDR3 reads CASSSRTGTDTEAFF. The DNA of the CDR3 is TGTGCCAGCAGCTCCAGGACAGGGACAGACACTGAAGCTTTCTTT.

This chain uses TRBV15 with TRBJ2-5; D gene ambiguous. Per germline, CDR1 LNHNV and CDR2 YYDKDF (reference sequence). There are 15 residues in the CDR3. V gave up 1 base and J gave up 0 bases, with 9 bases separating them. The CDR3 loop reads CATSRGRNYQETQYF. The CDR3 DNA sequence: TGTGCCACCAGCAGAGGGAGAAACTACCAAGAGACCCAGTACTTC.

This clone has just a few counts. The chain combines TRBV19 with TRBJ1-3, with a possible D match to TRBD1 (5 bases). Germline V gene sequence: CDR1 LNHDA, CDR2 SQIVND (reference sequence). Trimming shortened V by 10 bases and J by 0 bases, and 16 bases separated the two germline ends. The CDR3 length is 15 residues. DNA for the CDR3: TGTGCCACCTCCCTGGGACTCTTCTCTGGAAACACCATATATTTT. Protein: CATSLGLFSGNTIYF. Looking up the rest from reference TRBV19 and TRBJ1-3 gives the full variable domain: DGGITQSPKYLFRKEGQNVTLSCEQNLNHDAMYWYRQDPGQGLRLIYYSQIVNDFQKGDIAEGYSVSREKKESFPLTVTSAQKNPTAFYLCATSLGLFSGNTIYFGEGSWLTVV.

The CDR3 loop reads CASSSGLAGAVEEQFF. As DNA, the CDR3 is TGTGCCAGCAGCTCTGGACTAGCGGGAGCGGTGGAGGAGCAGTTCTTC. This chain uses TRBV7-8 with TRBJ2-1, with 13 bases aligning to TRBD2. Losses at the gene ends were 4 bases for V and 10 bases for J; bases not matched to a gene: 10. Germline V gives CDR1 SGHVS, CDR2 FQNEAQ. CDR3 length: 16 residues.

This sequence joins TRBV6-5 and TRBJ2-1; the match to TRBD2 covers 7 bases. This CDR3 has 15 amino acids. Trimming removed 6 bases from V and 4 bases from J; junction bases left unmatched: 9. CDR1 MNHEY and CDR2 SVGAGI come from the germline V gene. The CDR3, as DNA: TGTGCCAGCAGGCACCGACTAGCCCCATACAATGAGCAGTTCTTC. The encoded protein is CASRHRLAPYNEQFF.

The CDR3 here is CASTLTSRYNEQFF. CDR3 DNA sequence: TGCGCCAGCACTTTGACTAGCCGATACAATGAGCAGTTCTTC. The chain recombines TRBV5-1 with TRBJ2-1; 7 bases map to TRBD2. The V gene's germline CDR1 is SGHRS and CDR2 YFSETQ. The CDR3 is 14 amino acids. Trimming at V came to 6 bases and at J to 4 bases, leaving 7 bases not matched to a gene.

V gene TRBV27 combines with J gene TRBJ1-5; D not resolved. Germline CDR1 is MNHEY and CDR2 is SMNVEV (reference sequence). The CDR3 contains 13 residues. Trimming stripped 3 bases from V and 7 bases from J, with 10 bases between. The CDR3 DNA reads TGTGCCAGCAGTTTCCACAGTAAACAGCCCCAGCATTTT. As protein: CASSFHSKQPQHF.

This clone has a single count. The CDR3 is CASSTLAGAQYEQYF. For the CDR3, the DNA is TGTGCCAGCAGCACCCTAGCGGGAGCTCAATACGAGCAGTACTTC. This chain uses TRBV4-2 with TRBJ2-7; 10 bases line up with TRBD2. The CDR3 sequence is 15 residues long. Germline-derived CDR1 and CDR2 are LGHNA and YNFKEQ. With 5 bases clipped from V and 4 bases from J, the junction kept 8 bases outside the gene matches.

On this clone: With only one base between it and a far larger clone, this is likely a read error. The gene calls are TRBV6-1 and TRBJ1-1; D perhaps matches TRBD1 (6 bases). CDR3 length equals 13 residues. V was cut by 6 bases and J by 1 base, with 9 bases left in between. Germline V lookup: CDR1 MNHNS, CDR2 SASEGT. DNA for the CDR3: TGTGCCAGCAGAGGGACACCGAACACTGAAGCTTTCTTT. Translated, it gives CASRGTPNTEAFF.

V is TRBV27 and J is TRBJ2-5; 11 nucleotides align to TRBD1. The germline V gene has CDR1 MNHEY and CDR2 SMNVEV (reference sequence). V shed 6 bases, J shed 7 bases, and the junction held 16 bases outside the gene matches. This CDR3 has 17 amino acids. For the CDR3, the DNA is TGTGCCAGCAGCGCGGTCCGAGTGGGGACAGGGGGTGGGACCCAGTACTTC. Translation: CASSAVRVGTGGGTQYF.

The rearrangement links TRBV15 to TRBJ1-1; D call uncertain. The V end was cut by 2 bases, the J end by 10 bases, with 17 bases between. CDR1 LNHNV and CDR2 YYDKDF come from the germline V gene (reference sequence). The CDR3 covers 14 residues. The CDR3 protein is CATSRSRAMDGAFF. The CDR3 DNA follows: TGTGCCACCAGCAGAAGCCGGGCCATGGATGGAGCTTTCTTT.